Below, 30 T cell receptor beta chains from the same sample are listed, as sequenced in a study of T cell responses to AZD1222 COVID-19 vaccine (TCRdb year 2021). Sample time point, as interpreted from the label and publication: baseline before first vaccination. Library construction relied on the immunoSEQ multiplex PCR assay. This is the immuneACCESS table as TCRdb keeps it, with only in-frame sequences that have V and J called. A part of the clones is gone; compared with another copy, unresolved V genes explain less than half, and the rest is unexplained. Present in this sample are 60,000 to 85,000 clones, 85% of which were seen just once. In total, the top ten clones hold around 21% of the sample. The input for sequencing was peripheral blood, taken on day 0 of AZD1222 vaccination. The receptor set was obtained from an adult in good health.

The J gene is TRBJ1-5, the V gene TRBV19; 7 nucleotides match TRBD1. J was trimmed by 9 bases and V by 5 bases; bases with no gene match: 10. The CDR3 is made up of 14 amino acids. Germline assignment: CDR1 LNHDA and CDR2 SQIVND (reference sequence). The CDR3 region has the DNA TGTGCCAGTAGTCCACAGGGGTTTATTTGGCCCCAGCATTTT. Translating it yields CASSPQGFIWPQHF.

The chain couples TRBV10-3 to TRBJ2-2; D gene uncertain. Germline V gives CDR1 ENHRY, CDR2 SYGVKD. The CDR3 extends over 11 amino acids. The V and J ends lost 11 bases and 3 bases respectively, with 7 bases between them. The CDR3 DNA sequence: TGTGCCGCAAGCTACACCGGGGAGCTGTTTTTT. The encoded protein is CAASYTGELFF.

Only a few counts were recorded for this clone. J is TRBJ2-7 and V is TRBV19; TRBD1 might be the D (6 bases). V was cut by 4 bases and J by 3 bases, with 10 bases left in between. This CDR3 comprises 13 residues. Germline CDR1 reads LNHDA; CDR2 reads SQIVND (reference sequence). CDR3 sequence reads: CASSRVGHYEQYF. The CDR3 bases are TGTGCCAGTAGTAGGGTGGGACACTACGAGCAGTACTTC.

The rearrangement joins TRBV4-1 to TRBJ2-2; the match to TRBD2 covers 7 bases. The germline V gene has CDR1 MGHRA and CDR2 YSYEKL. V shed 2 bases and J 4 bases; nucleotides not matched to a gene: 4. The CDR3 has 15 residues. The chain's CDR3 is CASSQLAGITGELFF. CDR3 in DNA: TGCGCCAGCAGCCAATTAGCGGGCATCACCGGGGAGCTGTTTTTT.

The chain carries TRBV4-2 and TRBJ1-2; 7 bases map to TRBD1. The length of the CDR3 is 16 residues. The V gene's germline CDR1 is LGHNA and CDR2 YNFKEQ. With 0 bases clipped from V and 0 bases from J, the junction kept 4 bases outside the gene matches. CDR3 sequence reads: CASSQELGGTNYGYTF. For the CDR3, the DNA is TGTGCCAGCAGCCAAGAATTAGGGGGCACTAACTATGGCTACACCTTC.

As to this clone: One end of the junction varies from germline; a read error may be responsible. The chain combines TRBV7-7 with TRBJ2-2; possibly TRBD1 for D (5 bases). In germline, CDR1 is SSHAT, CDR2 FNYEAQ (reference sequence). CDR3 length: 13 residues. CDR3 coding DNA: TGTGCTAGCAGCTTAGACAGCACCGGGGAGCTGTTTTTT. It codes for CASSLDSTGELFF.

The chain has TRBV7-8 and TRBJ2-1, with 7 bases matching TRBD2. Germline values: CDR1 SGHVS, CDR2 FQNEAQ. This CDR3 is 16 amino acids long. The V gene end was trimmed by 1 base and the J gene end by 3 bases; junction bases not matched to a gene: 6. DNA of the CDR3: TGTGCCAGCAGCTTAGAGGGGCGGGAGATCTACAATGAGCAGTTCTTC. Its protein is CASSLEGREIYNEQFF. Full variable domain (missing parts from reference TRBV7-8 and TRBJ2-1): GAGVSQSPRYKVAKRGQDVALRCDPISGHVSLFWYQQALGQGPEFLTYFQNEAQLDKSGLPSDRFFAERPEGSVSTLKIQRTQQEDSAVYLCASSLEGREIYNEQFFGPGTRLTVL.

This clone was recorded once. The chain carries TRBV7-6 and TRBJ1-4; possibly TRBD1 for D (5 bases). This CDR3 contains 15 residues. CDR1 is SGHVS and CDR2 is FNYEAQ in the germline V gene. V shed 0 bases and J shed 5 bases, with 10 bases lying between them. The CDR3 nucleotides are TGTGCCAGCAGCTTAGCTGGGACCTTGAATGAAAAACTGTTTTTT. It encodes CASSLAGTLNEKLFF.

The CDR3 spells CASSVVSTHTGELFF. The CDR3 DNA reads as TGTGCCAGCAGCGTAGTCTCGACCCACACCGGGGAGCTGTTTTTT. The rearrangement joins TRBV9 to TRBJ2-2; unclear D gene. V was trimmed by 0 bases and J by 3 bases, leaving 9 bases between them. The germline V gene has CDR1 SGDLS and CDR2 YYNGEE. The CDR3 runs 15 residues.

V and J are TRBV5-6 and TRBJ1-5; 8 bases agree with TRBD1. J lost 2 bases, V lost 5 bases, and 6 bases had no gene match. The CDR3 extends over 15 amino acids. Germline V gene lookup returns CDR1 SGHDT and CDR2 YYEEEE. CDR3 nucleotide sequence: TGTGCCAGCAGTCGGACAGGGATAGGCAATCAGCCCCAGCATTTT. It is translated as CASSRTGIGNQPQHF.

This clone was seen a single time. The chain uses TRBV11-2 and TRBJ1-3; D gene ambiguous. The CDR3 runs to 14 residues. Germline CDR1 SGHAT, CDR2 FQNNGV. V gave up 3 bases and J gave up 2 bases, with 8 bases separating them. This CDR3 reads CASSLGSTGNTIYF. CDR3 DNA sequence: TGTGCCAGCAGCTTGGGCAGTACTGGAAACACCATATATTTT.

The rearrangement uses TRBV7-8 and TRBJ1-5, with D possibly being TRBD1 (6 bases). This CDR3 comprises 13 residues. Germline CDR1 reads SGHVS; CDR2 reads FQNEAQ. Trimming removed 0 bases at V and 11 bases at J, with 11 bases between. CDR3 sequence: CASSLAGGASQHF. Here the CDR3 DNA reads TGTGCCAGCAGCTTAGCGGGGGGCGCGTCCCAGCATTTT.

The chain employs TRBV9 and TRBJ2-7; 9 bases line up with TRBD1. Germline lookup yields CDR1 SGDLS and CDR2 YYNGEE. The ends lost 1 base at V and 3 bases at J; junction bases unmatched: 5. This CDR3 has 15 residues. This CDR3 is CASSVHGTGHYEQYF. The CDR3 DNA sequence: TGTGCCAGCAGCGTACATGGGACAGGGCACTACGAGCAGTACTTC.

This clone was found once. This sequence joins TRBV11-2 and TRBJ2-5; weak D call: TRBD2 (7 bases). This CDR3 is built from 15 residues. Germline CDR1 is SGHAT and CDR2 is FQNNGV. V lost 5 bases to trimming and J lost 4 bases, with 17 bases between them. The DNA for the CDR3 is TGTGCCAGCAGCGCCTTGGGGGGGGCTGGAGAGACCCAGTACTTC. Protein product: CASSALGGAGETQYF. Variable domain in full (rest from reference TRBV11-2 and TRBJ2-5): EAGVAQSPRYKIIEKRQSVAFWCNPISGHATLYWYQQILGQGPKLLIQFQNNGVVDDSQLPKDRFSAERLKGVDSTLKIQPAKLEDSAVYLCASSALGGAGETQYFGPGTRLLVL.

This rearrangement joins TRBV7-8 to TRBJ1-2; D is undetermined. CDR1 is SGHVS and CDR2 is FQNEAQ in the germline V gene. Trimming took off 2 bases at V and 3 bases at J, with 10 bases between the two ends. CDR3 length: 14 residues. CDR3 in amino acids: CASSLMPSYYGYTF. CDR3 nucleotide sequence: TGTGCCAGCAGCTTAATGCCCTCTTACTATGGCTACACCTTC.

The chain combines TRBV28 with TRBJ1-5; TRBD1 matches at 10 bases. V lost 2 bases to trimming and J lost 6 bases; unmatched junction nucleotides: 4. Germline loops: CDR1 MDHEN, CDR2 SYDVKM. There are 15 residues in the CDR3. The CDR3 sequence: CASSLGTGDSQPQHF. CDR3 DNA: TGTGCCAGCAGTTTAGGGACAGGGGACTCTCAGCCCCAGCATTTT.

The V gene is TRBV5-4, the J gene TRBJ1-2; D is possibly TRBD1 (5 bases). V was trimmed by 4 bases and J by 5 bases, leaving 24 bases between them. The CDR3 loop spans 17 amino acids. Germline-derived CDR1 and CDR2 are SGHNT and YYREEE (reference sequence). The CDR3 DNA sequence: TGTGCCAGCAGCCTGGGGGGGACGCTAACCGCCCAGTATGGCTACACCTTC. It yields the protein CASSLGGTLTAQYGYTF.

The genes are TRBV5-1 and TRBJ2-4; D call uncertain. In germline, CDR1 is SGHRS, CDR2 YFSETQ. V lost 4 bases and J 1 base, leaving 15 bases between the germline ends. The CDR3 extends over 16 amino acids. The CDR3 nucleotides read TGCGCCAGCAGCCCAAGAACCCAGGTCGCCAAAAACATTCAGTACTTC. Translation: CASSPRTQVAKNIQYF.

The V gene is TRBV4-2, the J gene TRBJ2-7, with D unresolved. V gave up 5 bases and J gave up 5 bases, with 13 bases separating them. The length of the CDR3 is 13 residues. The germline CDR1 and CDR2 sequences are LGHNA and YNFKEQ. The CDR3 bases are TGTGCCAGCAGCGCCAGTATTTTCGACGAGCAGTACTTC. Its translation: CASSASIFDEQYF.

The chain uses TRBV6-1 and TRBJ1-2, with 9 bases identical to TRBD1. This CDR3 region has 14 residues. Germline CDR1 MNHNS, CDR2 SASEGT. The ends lost 0 bases at V and 8 bases at J; junction bases unmatched: 4. The CDR3 sequence: CASSEAWTGEGYTF. The DNA of the CDR3 is TGTGCCAGCAGTGAAGCTTGGACAGGGGAAGGCTACACCTTC.

The CDR3 loop reads CASIRAGGSETQYF. Here the CDR3 DNA reads TGTGCCAGCATTCGTGCAGGGGGATCGGAGACCCAGTACTTC. The gene calls are TRBV3-1 (or the pseudogene TRBV3-2) and TRBJ2-5; 7 bases line up with TRBD1. After removal of 7 bases from V and 5 bases from J, the junction contained 10 bases not matched to a gene. CDR3 length: 14 amino acids. CDR1 and CDR2 from the germline V gene are LGHDT and YNNKEL (reference sequence).

CDR3 nucleotide sequence: TGTGCCAGCTCACCTCGGGAGCTGTTGGGAAACACCATATATTTT. Protein: CASSPRELLGNTIYF. The J gene is TRBJ1-3, the V gene TRBV18; D not certain. Looked up from germline, CDR1 is KGHSH and CDR2 is LQKENI. V lost 3 bases, J lost 4 bases, and 13 bases lay in between. The CDR3 loop spans 15 amino acids.

The V and J genes are TRBV21-1 and TRBJ1-5. TRBV21-1 is designated a pseudogene. The CDR3 totals 17 residues. The CDR3 here is CASSPRKGDYSNQPQHF. CDR3 sequence (DNA): TGTGCCAGCAGCCCCAGAAAAGGAGACTATAGCAATCAGCCCCAGCATTTT.

The CDR3 DNA is TGTGCCTGGAGTGAGGTGAACACTGAAGCTTTCTTT. It specifies CAWSEVNTEAFF. The rearrangement links TRBV30 to TRBJ1-1, with unresolved D. Trimming cost V 1 base and J 0 bases, with 3 bases left between them. The CDR3 loop spans 12 amino acids. From germline, CDR1 is GTSNPN and CDR2 SVGIG (reference sequence).

A single count supports this clone. The chain joins TRBV3-1 (or the pseudogene TRBV3-2) to TRBJ1-2; D ambiguous. Germline CDR1 reads LGHDT; CDR2 reads YNNKEL (reference sequence). Trimming took off 3 bases at V and 0 bases at J, with 8 bases between the two ends. The CDR3 is 14 amino acids. Here the CDR3 DNA reads TGTGCCAGCAGCCATTCGATGGCTAACTATGGCTACACCTTC. Amino acids: CASSHSMANYGYTF.

This chain connects TRBV10-3 to TRBJ1-5, with D unclear. Germline-derived CDR1 and CDR2 are ENHRY and SYGVKD. The CDR3 sequence is 14 residues long. The V end was cut by 3 bases, the J end by 6 bases, with 12 bases between. As DNA, the CDR3 is TGTGCCATCAGTGAAAGTGGGGAGCGTCAGCCCCAGCATTTT. The encoded protein is CAISESGERQPQHF.

This chain joins TRBV5-1 and TRBJ1-2; unclear D gene. The V gene lost 4 bases and the J gene lost 4 bases, with 14 bases spanning the gap. CDR3 length equals 14 residues. Germline V gene lookup returns CDR1 SGHRS and CDR2 YFSETQ. As DNA, the CDR3 is TGCGCCAGCAGCATAGGACTAGAGTTCTATGGCTACACCTTC. Translated: CASSIGLEFYGYTF.

V is TRBV4-1 and J is TRBJ2-1; TRBD2 is a possible D gene (6 bases). Germline loops: CDR1 MGHRA, CDR2 YSYEKL. This CDR3 comprises 18 residues. Trimming cost V 0 bases and J 4 bases, with 19 bases left between them. CDR3 sequence (DNA): TGCGCCAGCAGCCAAGAACGGGGGTTCGGCGTAATATACAATGAGCAGTTCTTC. Translation gives CASSQERGFGVIYNEQFF.

This CDR3 reads CASSQVILSNQPQHF. CDR3 DNA: TGCGCCAGCAGCCAAGTCATTCTTAGCAATCAGCCCCAGCATTTT. The V gene is TRBV4-1, the J gene TRBJ1-5; D is unclear. CDR3 length: 15 amino acids. Germline lookup yields CDR1 MGHRA and CDR2 YSYEKL. V lost 1 base, J lost 0 bases, and 7 bases lay in between.

The rearrangement uses TRBV27 and TRBJ2-7, with 11 bases lining up with TRBD1. Trimming cost V 5 bases and J 3 bases; bases outside gene matches: 9. Per the germline V gene, CDR1 is MNHEY and CDR2 is SMNVEV (reference sequence). CDR3 length: 16 amino acids. This CDR3 reads CASSTRWGQGGYEQYF. The CDR3, as DNA: TGTGCCAGCAGTACCCGATGGGGACAGGGGGGCTACGAGCAGTACTTC.